Below are 21 T cell receptor beta chains sequenced from a single sample in a study of control samples from healthy donors and cancer patients. Clones were sequenced by immunoSEQ multiplex PCR, and TCRdb holds only the in-frame ones, with some missing. The data show around 85,000 clones, approximately 94% seen once. Sequenced input: blood. The receptors shown here come from a woman in her late teens or twenties in good health.

The V and J genes are TRBV5-1 and TRBJ2-1, with D possibly being TRBD1 (7 bases). Trimming cost V 2 bases and J 7 bases, with 13 bases left between them. There are 14 residues in the CDR3. Germline lookup yields CDR1 SGHRS and CDR2 YFSETQ. CDR3 protein: CASSFRGAANEQFF. The CDR3 bases are TGCGCCAGCAGCTTCAGGGGGGCAGCTAATGAGCAGTTCTTC.

The chain combines TRBV5-5 with TRBJ1-1; D uncertain. This CDR3 has 18 amino acids. Germline V lookup: CDR1 SGHKS, CDR2 YYEKEE (reference sequence). The ends were cut back, 0 bases at V and 6 bases at J, with 24 bases in the middle. DNA of the CDR3: TGTGCCAGCAGCTTGGAGAGGCTATTGGGATGGAGGTCCGCTGAAGCTTTCTTT. The encoded protein is CASSLERLLGWRSAEAFF. The whole variable domain, remainder taken from reference TRBV5-5 and TRBJ1-1, is DAGVTQSPTHLIKTRGQQVTLRCSPISGHKSVSWYQQVLGQGPQFIFQYYEKEERGRGNFPDRFSARQFPNYSSELNVNALLLGDSALYLCASSLERLLGWRSAEAFFGQGTRLTVV.

This chain connects TRBV23-1 to TRBJ2-7; D is possibly TRBD1 or TRBD2 (6 bases each). TRBV23-1 is designated an ORF whose function remains uncertain. V shed 4 bases and J shed 0 bases, with 10 bases lying between them. CDR3 length equals 14 residues. The CDR3 reads CASSPPGASYEQYF. The DNA for the CDR3 is TGCGCCAGCAGTCCCCCGGGGGCCTCCTACGAGCAGTACTTC.

The gene calls are TRBV4-1 and TRBJ1-1; the D gene is possibly TRBD1 (5 bases). Trimming pared 7 bases from V and 5 bases from J, leaving 23 bases between. This CDR3 comprises 16 residues. Germline CDR1 and CDR2: MGHRA and YSYEKL. The CDR3 region is CASTPRYGPGGTEAFF. The CDR3 region has the DNA TGCGCCAGCACCCCAAGATATGGCCCGGGGGGTACTGAAGCTTTCTTT.

The chain combines TRBV7-3 with TRBJ1-1; D unclear. The CDR3 runs 13 residues. Germline V gives CDR1 SGHTA, CDR2 FQGTGA. The germline V and J ends were trimmed by 2 bases and 1 base, with 5 bases remaining between them. The CDR3 bases are TGTGCCAGCAGCTTAGCAGGGAACACTGAAGCTTTCTTT. This gives the protein CASSLAGNTEAFF. Using reference TRBV7-3 and TRBJ1-1 for the parts outside the CDR3, the full variable domain is GAGVSQTPSNKVTEKGKYVELRCDPISGHTALYWYRQSLGQGPEFLIYFQGTGAADDSGLPNDRFFAVRPEGSVSTLKIQRTERGDSAVYLCASSLAGNTEAFFGQGTRLTVV.

This clone was found a few times. V gene TRBV4-2 combines with J gene TRBJ1-2; D is unclear. The length of the CDR3 is 14 residues. Trimming took 0 bases from V and 0 from J, leaving 5 bases between them. Germline V gene data show CDR1 as LGHNA and CDR2 as YNFKEQ. The CDR3 nucleotides read TGTGCCAGCAGCCAAGATCAATCTAACTATGGCTACACCTTC. It translates to CASSQDQSNYGYTF.

The chain is built from TRBV19 and TRBJ1-1; D remains ambiguous. V was clipped by 6 bases and J by 1 base, with 9 bases between them. CDR1 and CDR2 (germline): LNHDA, SQIVND (reference sequence). The CDR3 runs to 13 residues. CDR3 protein: CASSPGSNTEAFF. The CDR3 nucleotides are TGTGCCAGTAGCCCGGGGTCGAACACTGAAGCTTTCTTT.

The genes are TRBV5-1 and TRBJ2-7, with 7 positions matching TRBD1. Germline assignment: CDR1 SGHRS and CDR2 YFSETQ. This CDR3 is 15 amino acids long. Trimming took 4 bases from V and 2 from J; bases not matched to a gene: 9. DNA for the CDR3: TGCGCCAGCAGCCGCACAGGGGTAGAGGCCTACGAGCAGTACTTC. Translating gives CASSRTGVEAYEQYF.

The V and J genes are TRBV28 and TRBJ2-7; 7 bases agree with TRBD1. CDR1 and CDR2 from the germline V gene are MDHEN and SYDVKM. The CDR3 runs to 14 residues. The V and J ends lost 7 bases and 4 bases, in that order; junction bases with no gene match: 10. The CDR3 coding sequence is TGTGCCAGCAAACCGGGACAGAAGCTATACGAGCAGTACTTC. Translation gives CASKPGQKLYEQYF.

The rearrangement links TRBV7-3 to TRBJ2-3, with 8 bases fitting TRBD2. The CDR3 is 13 residues long. Germline CDR1 reads SGHTA; CDR2 reads FQGTGA. Trimming removed 5 bases from V and 4 bases from J; junction bases left unmatched: 2. DNA for the CDR3: TGTGCCAGCAGCCGGGGGGGCTCAGATACGCAGTATTTT. It codes for CASSRGGSDTQYF.

The V gene is TRBV27, the J gene TRBJ2-7; D is unresolved. CDR1 MNHEY and CDR2 SMNVEV come from the germline V gene (reference sequence). Trimming took off 6 bases at V and 5 bases at J, with 8 bases between the two ends. The CDR3 runs 11 residues. CDR3: CASSLGHEQYF. In nucleotides, the CDR3 is TGTGCCAGCAGCTTAGGTCACGAGCAGTACTTC.

The chain links TRBV2 to TRBJ2-5; 7 positions agree with TRBD1. Germline values: CDR1 SNHLY, CDR2 FYNNEI. The CDR3 consists of 15 residues. Germline trimming cut 8 bases from V and 2 bases from J; bases unmatched to any gene: 11. The CDR3 protein is CASWRNRGKQETQYF. Written as DNA, the CDR3 is TGTGCCAGCTGGCGTAACAGGGGAAAGCAAGAGACCCAGTACTTC.

The J gene is TRBJ2-3, the V gene TRBV27; perhaps TRBD2 as D (10 bases). CDR1 is MNHEY and CDR2 is SMNVEV in the germline V gene (reference sequence). V was clipped by 6 bases and J by 2 bases, with 33 bases between them. The CDR3 extends over 21 amino acids. The CDR3 region has the DNA TGTGCCAGCAGGGGCCGGGACAGGGACGTCCTAGCGGGGGAATTCACAGATACGCAGTATTTT. Its translation is CASRGRDRDVLAGEFTDTQYF.

The chain couples TRBV15 to TRBJ2-4, with D hard to call. The germline gives CDR1 LNHNV, CDR2 YYDKDF (reference sequence). The CDR3 has 16 amino acids. Trimming shortened V by 0 bases and J by 0 bases, and 9 bases separated the two germline ends. CDR3: CATSRDGGIAKNIQYF. The DNA of the CDR3 is TGTGCCACCAGCAGAGATGGTGGCATAGCCAAAAACATTCAGTACTTC.

The chain recombines TRBV7-9 with TRBJ1-4, with 7 bases aligning to TRBD1. Germline V lookup: CDR1 SEHNR, CDR2 FQNEAQ (reference sequence). V trimming: 4 bases; J trimming: 4 bases; junction bases outside the gene matches: 3. The CDR3 totals 14 residues. The CDR3 is CASSWTGVNEKLFF. CDR3 sequence (DNA): TGTGCCAGCAGCTGGACAGGTGTTAATGAAAAACTGTTTTTT.

In DNA, the CDR3 is TGTGCCAGCTCACCACCGGGTCTCAGGGAAAGGAACATTCAGTACTTC. Its translation: CASSPPGLRERNIQYF. The chain carries TRBV18 and TRBJ2-4; a weak D match, TRBD1 (5 bases). Germline loops: CDR1 KGHSH, CDR2 LQKENI. The CDR3 covers 16 residues. Trimming shortened V by 0 bases and J by 7 bases, and 16 bases separated the two germline ends.

The chain combines TRBV18 with TRBJ2-1, with 7 bases that match TRBD2. V trimming: 5 bases; J trimming: 1 base; junction bases outside the gene matches: 11. The CDR3 totals 17 residues. Per germline, CDR1 KGHSH and CDR2 LQKENI. The DNA of the CDR3 is TGTGCCAGCTCAACGTTCTTTGCGGGGGATTCCTACAATGAGCAGTTCTTC. Protein: CASSTFFAGDSYNEQFF.

In nucleotides, the CDR3 is TGCGCCAGCAGCCAAGATGTTGCACAGCGGGGGTCACCCCTCCACTTT. This encodes CASSQDVAQRGSPLHF. J is TRBJ1-6 and V is TRBV4-1; D possibly corresponds to TRBD1 (5 bases). Germline V gives CDR1 MGHRA, CDR2 YSYEKL. With 0 bases removed from V and 10 bases from J, the gap between germline ends came to 16 bases. This CDR3 is built from 16 residues.

A few counts support this clone. The chain has TRBV4-1 and TRBJ1-5, with TRBD1 matching 10 bases. CDR3 length: 20 residues. Germline CDR1 MGHRA, CDR2 YSYEKL. The trim removed 0 bases at V and 1 base at J, leaving 12 bases unmatched. The CDR3 reads CASSQEVFTGQGDSNQPQHF. The CDR3 DNA follows: TGCGCCAGCAGCCAAGAGGTATTTACCGGACAGGGGGACAGCAATCAGCCCCAGCATTTT.

This sequence joins TRBV28 and TRBJ1-2; D ambiguous. The CDR3 is 12 amino acids. Looked up from germline, CDR1 is MDHEN and CDR2 is SYDVKM. V was cut by 3 bases and J by 6 bases, with 8 bases left in between. This chain's CDR3 is CASSFSYDGYTF. CDR3 DNA: TGTGCCAGCAGTTTTTCGTATGATGGCTACACCTTC.

This chain connects TRBV27 to TRBJ2-7, with TRBD1 matching over 9 bases. V shed 4 bases, J shed 4 bases, and the junction held 8 bases outside the gene matches. The CDR3 spans 15 residues. CDR1 is MNHEY, CDR2 SMNVEV, per germline (reference sequence). The CDR3 region is CASSSPGTGTYEQYF. CDR3 sequence (DNA): TGTGCCAGCAGTTCCCCCGGGACAGGGACTTACGAGCAGTACTTC.